The sequence of this TCR beta chain was determined in a study of early T cells in non-severe SARS-CoV-2 infection. TCRdb re-derived calls from the 5' RACE reads in MiXCR, one entry per CDR3 protein. The sample comprises 45,000 to 55,000 distinct CDR3 sequences, under 7% of which are singletons, and approximately 2.8% rests with the top ten. Trimming left V 5 bases short and J 1 base short, with 14 bases between. Germline V lookup: CDR1 SNHLY, CDR2 FYNNEI. CDR3 length: 15 amino acids. The chain carries TRBV2 and TRBJ2-5, with D possibly TRBD1 on 5 matching bases. The TCR comes from an adult who was a healthcare worker with PCR-confirmed SARS-CoV-2 infection or an uninfected control (not recorded which). This material consisted of whole blood, taken at baseline. The CDR3 coding sequence is TGTGCCAGCAGTCCACAGGAGACCTCCCAAGAGACCCAGTACTTC. Amino acid sequence: CASSPQETSQETQYF.